This T cell receptor (beta chain) was recorded in a study of T-cell reconstitution after alpha-beta-depleted transplantation in children. The V gene lost 2 bases and the J gene lost 7 bases, with 14 bases spanning the gap. The CDR3 is 15 amino acids. Germline lookup yields CDR1 MNHEY and CDR2 SVGAGI. There are a few counts of this clonotype. Unique molecular identifiers were used to barcode this TCRbeta library. TCRdb fed the PCR reads into MiXCR, producing one record per CDR3 protein. The data hold about 420,000 distinct CDR3 sequences, with around 15% observed a single time. This chain connects TRBV6-5 to TRBJ2-2; D may be TRBD1 or TRBD2 (5 bases each). The TCR comes from a boy in the first two years of life who had a stem cell transplant for Wiskott-Aldrich syndrome, so the T cells may come from the graft donor. Specimen: PBMCs, mostly from graft donor cells, collected 360 days after TCRalphabeta/CD19-depleted stem cell transplant. CDR3 region: CASSYPSLRGGELFF. The CDR3 DNA reads TGTGCCAGCAGTTACCCGTCCTTGAGGGGCGGGGAGCTGTTTTTT.